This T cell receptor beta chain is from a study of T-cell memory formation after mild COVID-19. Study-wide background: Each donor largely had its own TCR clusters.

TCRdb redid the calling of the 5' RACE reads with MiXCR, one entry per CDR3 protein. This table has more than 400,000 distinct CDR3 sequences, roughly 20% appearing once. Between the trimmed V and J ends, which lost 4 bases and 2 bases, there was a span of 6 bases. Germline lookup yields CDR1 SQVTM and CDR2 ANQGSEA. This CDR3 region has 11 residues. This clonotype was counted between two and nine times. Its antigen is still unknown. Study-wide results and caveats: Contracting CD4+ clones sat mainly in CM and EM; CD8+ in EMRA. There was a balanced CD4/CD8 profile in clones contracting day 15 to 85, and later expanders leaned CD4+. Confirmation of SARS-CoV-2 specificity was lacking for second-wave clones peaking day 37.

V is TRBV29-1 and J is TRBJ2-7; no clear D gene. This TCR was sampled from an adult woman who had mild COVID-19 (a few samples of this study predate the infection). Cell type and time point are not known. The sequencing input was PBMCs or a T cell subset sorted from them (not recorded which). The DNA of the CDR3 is TGCAGCGTTGCCAGAGCCTACGAGCAGTACTTC. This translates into CSVARAYEQYF.